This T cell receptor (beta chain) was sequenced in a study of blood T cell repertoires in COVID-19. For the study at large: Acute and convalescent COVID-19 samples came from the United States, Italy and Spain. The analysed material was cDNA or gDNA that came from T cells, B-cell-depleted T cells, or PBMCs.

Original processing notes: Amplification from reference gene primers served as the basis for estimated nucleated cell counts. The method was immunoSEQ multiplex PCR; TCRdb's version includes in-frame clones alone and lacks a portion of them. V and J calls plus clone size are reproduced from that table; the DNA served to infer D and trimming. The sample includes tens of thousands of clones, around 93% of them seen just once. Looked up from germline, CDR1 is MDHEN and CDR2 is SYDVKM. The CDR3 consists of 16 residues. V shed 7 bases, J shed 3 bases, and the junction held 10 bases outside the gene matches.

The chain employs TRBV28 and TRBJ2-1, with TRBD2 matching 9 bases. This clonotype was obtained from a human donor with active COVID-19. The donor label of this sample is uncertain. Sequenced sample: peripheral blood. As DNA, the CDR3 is TGTGCCAGCATCACCAAATCTAGCGGGGTCTACAATGAGCAGTTCTTC. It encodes CASITKSSGVYNEQFF.